A single sample is the source of the 23 T cell receptor beta chains below, sequenced in a study of cytomegalovirus exposure and HLA in healthy donors. Clones were sequenced by immunoSEQ multiplex PCR, and TCRdb holds only the in-frame ones, with some missing. The sample contains fewer than 120,000 clones, more than 70% of which appear only once. The sequenced sample consisted of PBMCs. The receptors were gathered from a woman aged 18-30 years in good health and CMV-seronegative.

The chain couples TRBV10-3 to TRBJ2-1, with 9 bases matching TRBD2. Germline-derived CDR1 and CDR2 are ENHRY and SYGVKD. This CDR3 has 16 residues. V lost 3 bases, J lost 6 bases, and 9 bases stayed unmatched. The CDR3 coding sequence is TGTGCCATCAGTGACCCCCGACTAGCGGCCCCCAATGAGCAGTTCTTC. Its translation is CAISDPRLAAPNEQFF.

CDR3 nucleotides: TGTGCCAGCAGTTTATATTCGAGCGGGTCGGGCCAATACGAGCAGTACTTC. It yields the protein CASSLYSSGSGQYEQYF. This rearrangement joins TRBV27 to TRBJ2-7, with D tentatively TRBD2 (6 bases). The CDR3 has 17 amino acids. Germline V CDR1 and CDR2: MNHEY, SMNVEV (reference sequence). V dropped 1 base and J dropped 4 bases, with 20 bases sitting between them.

This sequence joins TRBV5-1 and TRBJ2-3; 9 bases match TRBD2. The CDR3 sequence is 16 residues long. The V segment lost 5 bases and the J segment 1 base; nucleotides outside the gene matches: 8. CDR1 and CDR2 from the germline V gene are SGHRS and YFSETQ. This CDR3 is CASRLTSGFGTDTQYF. CDR3 DNA: TGCGCCAGCAGGTTGACTAGCGGCTTTGGCACAGATACGCAGTATTTT. The complete variable domain, with remaining parts taken from reference TRBV5-1 and TRBJ2-3, reads KAGVTQTPRYLIKTRGQQVTLSCSPISGHRSVSWYQQTPGQGLQFLFEYFSETQRNKGNFPGRFSGRQFSNSRSEMNVSTLELGDSALYLCASRLTSGFGTDTQYFGPGTRLTVL.

The gene calls are TRBV27 and TRBJ1-2, with 7 bases lining up with TRBD1. The CDR3 runs 13 residues. Trimming took 8 bases from V and 7 from J; bases not matched to a gene: 10. Germline-derived CDR1 and CDR2 are MNHEY and SMNVEV (reference sequence). CDR3 sequence reads: CASFNPRGFGYTF. The CDR3 nucleotides read TGTGCCAGCTTCAACCCCAGGGGGTTTGGCTACACCTTC.

The V and J genes are TRBV28 and TRBJ2-5, with 12 bases lining up with TRBD2. This CDR3 is built from 15 residues. Germline lookup yields CDR1 MDHEN and CDR2 SYDVKM. The V gene end was trimmed by 6 bases and the J gene end by 5 bases; junction bases not matched to a gene: 7. The CDR3 nucleotides are TGTGCCAGCAGCCTTAGACTAGCGGGGGTGGAGACCCAGTACTTC. Encoded protein: CASSLRLAGVETQYF.

This chain joins TRBV6-1 and TRBJ1-6; a weak D match, TRBD1 (6 bases). Germline V lookup: CDR1 MNHNS, CDR2 SASEGT. Trimming removed 3 bases at V and 9 bases at J, with 12 bases between. CDR3 length: 14 residues. CDR3 coding DNA: TGTGCCAGCAGTGAGGTAGGGGGAAGTTCACCCCTCCACTTT. Translated: CASSEVGGSSPLHF.

V and J are TRBV27 and TRBJ2-5; 7 bases align to TRBD1. The germline CDR1 and CDR2 sequences are MNHEY and SMNVEV (reference sequence). CDR3 length equals 11 residues. J gave up 5 bases and V 7 bases, and 1 base lay outside the gene matches. CDR3 nucleotide sequence: TGTGCCAGCAAGACAGGGGAGACCCAGTACTTC. Translating gives CASKTGETQYF.

V is TRBV5-5 and J is TRBJ2-3; 8 nucleotides line up with TRBD1. After removal of 1 base from V and 5 bases from J, the junction contained 6 bases not matched to a gene. The germline CDR1 and CDR2 sequences are SGHKS and YYEKEE (reference sequence). The CDR3 sequence is 15 residues long. CDR3 nucleotides: TGTGCCAGCAGCTTGAGTTGGACAGGGCGAGATACGCAGTATTTT. Translated, it gives CASSLSWTGRDTQYF.

This clone was seen once. V usage is TRBV19 and J usage is TRBJ1-1; no definite D call. Trimming removed 3 bases from V and 1 base from J, with 3 bases in between. The length of the CDR3 is 12 residues. CDR1 and CDR2 from the germline V gene are LNHDA and SQIVND (reference sequence). Written as DNA, the CDR3 is TGTGCCAGTAGTATCCAGAACACTGAAGCTTTCTTT. Translation: CASSIQNTEAFF.

This clone appeared a single time. The chain couples TRBV10-1 to TRBJ2-2; no definite D call. Germline CDR1 WNHNN, CDR2 SYGVQD (reference sequence). V dropped 2 bases and J dropped 3 bases, with 4 bases sitting between them. The CDR3 is 13 amino acids. As DNA, the CDR3 is TGCGCCAGCAGTGAGCACTACACCGGGGAGCTGTTTTTT. Translation gives CASSEHYTGELFF.

J is TRBJ2-7 and V is TRBV11-2, with TRBD1 matching 7 bases. CDR1 and CDR2 from the germline V gene are SGHAT and FQNNGV. This CDR3 is built from 14 residues. J was trimmed by 0 bases and V by 3 bases; bases with no gene match: 2. The CDR3 nucleotides are TGTGCCAGCAGCTTGACAGGGATCTCCTACGAGCAGTACTTC. Amino acid sequence: CASSLTGISYEQYF.

This chain uses TRBV4-1 with TRBJ2-7; TRBD2 might be the D (5 bases). CDR3 size: 14 residues. Germline V gene data show CDR1 as MGHRA and CDR2 as YSYEKL. V gave up 0 bases and J gave up 1 base, with 7 bases separating them. The CDR3 reads CASSQEGRSYEQYF. The CDR3 bases are TGCGCCAGCAGCCAAGAAGGGAGATCCTACGAGCAGTACTTC.

The chain couples TRBV11-3 to TRBJ2-1; maybe TRBD1 (6 bases). V was cut by 3 bases and J by 6 bases, with 12 bases left in between. CDR1 and CDR2 (germline): SGHNT, YENEEA. This CDR3 spans 14 amino acids. CDR3 in DNA: TGTGCCAGCAGCTTGGGCAGGGGAAGCAATGAGCAGTTCTTC. Translation: CASSLGRGSNEQFF.

This chain joins TRBV7-3 and TRBJ1-2, with 8 bases lining up with TRBD1. This CDR3 comprises 15 residues. The V and J ends lost 5 bases and 2 bases, in that order; junction bases with no gene match: 7. Germline loops: CDR1 SGHTA, CDR2 FQGTGA. CDR3 sequence (DNA): TGTGCCAGCAGCGACTGGACAGGGAAAAACTATGGCTACACCTTC. It specifies CASSDWTGKNYGYTF.

The gene calls are TRBV28 and TRBJ2-1; TRBD1 might be the D (6 bases). There are 15 residues in the CDR3. The V end lost 4 bases, the J end lost 6 bases, and 16 bases lay between the germline ends. The germline V gene has CDR1 MDHEN and CDR2 SYDVKM. CDR3 sequence: CASSSGSGQINEQFF. For the CDR3, the DNA is TGTGCCAGCAGTTCCGGATCAGGACAGATCAATGAGCAGTTCTTC.

The chain recombines TRBV7-2 with TRBJ2-4; no clear D. With 5 bases removed from V and 10 bases from J, the gap between germline ends came to 24 bases. The V gene's germline CDR1 is SGHTA and CDR2 FQGNSA. This CDR3 has 16 residues. The CDR3 bases are TGTGCCAGCAGCCCCTTCCCCCGCATCACTAACCCAATTCAGTACTTC. Its translation is CASSPFPRITNPIQYF.

The rearrangement uses TRBV12-2 and TRBJ2-3; the D call of TRBD2 is as the table states it, not checked on the DNA. TRBV12-2 corresponds to a pseudogene. This CDR3 is built from 15 residues. The CDR3 loop reads CASRWNSASRDTQYF. The CDR3 region has the DNA TGTGCAAGTCGCTGGAATTCAGCTAGCAGAGATACGCAGTATTTT.

This sequence joins TRBV7-9 and TRBJ2-6; D gene unclear. Trimming stripped 4 bases from V and 0 bases from J, with 19 bases between. This CDR3 spans 19 amino acids. Germline V gives CDR1 SEHNR, CDR2 FQNEAQ (reference sequence). The CDR3 is CASSSTAGRRSSGANVLTF. CDR3 sequence (DNA): TGTGCCAGCAGCTCCACCGCCGGCAGGCGAAGCTCTGGGGCCAACGTCCTGACTTTC.

The chain recombines TRBV5-1 with TRBJ1-2, with TRBD1 as a possible D gene (5 bases). Looked up from germline, CDR1 is SGHRS and CDR2 is YFSETQ. Trimming took off 4 bases at V and 5 bases at J, with 15 bases between the two ends. This CDR3 region has 14 residues. The chain's CDR3 is CASSRGTETYGYTF. The CDR3, as DNA: TGCGCCAGCAGCCGCGGGACTGAAACTTATGGCTACACCTTC.

The gene calls are TRBV25-1 and TRBJ2-7, with a tentative D call TRBD1 (6 bases). The V end was cut by 3 bases, the J end by 6 bases, with 6 bases between. This CDR3 is built from 11 residues. Germline-derived CDR1 and CDR2 are MGHDK and SYGVNS. CDR3 DNA: TGTGCCAGCAGTGACAGGGGCGAGCAGTACTTC. Residues: CASSDRGEQYF.

The rearrangement uses TRBV5-1 and TRBJ2-7; 9 bases agree with TRBD2. This CDR3 is 13 amino acids long. V shed 2 bases, J shed 3 bases, and the junction held 0 bases outside the gene matches. Per germline, CDR1 SGHRS and CDR2 YFSETQ. The CDR3 DNA reads TGCGCCAGCAGCTTTAGCGGGAGCTACGAGCAGTACTTC. It translates to CASSFSGSYEQYF.

This sequence joins TRBV10-3 and TRBJ1-5; possible D gene TRBD1, 6 bases. With 10 bases removed from V and 3 bases from J, the gap between germline ends came to 19 bases. Germline lookup yields CDR1 ENHRY and CDR2 SYGVKD. CDR3 length: 15 amino acids. This CDR3 is CATGEQQGSNQPQHF. Written as DNA, the CDR3 is TGTGCCACCGGGGAACAACAGGGATCCAATCAGCCCCAGCATTTT.

The chain uses TRBV6-6 and TRBJ1-2, with TRBD1 identical over 9 bases. The V segment lost 6 bases and the J segment 7 bases; nucleotides outside the gene matches: 6. CDR3 length equals 13 residues. The V gene's germline CDR1 is MNHNY and CDR2 SVGAGI (reference sequence). CDR3 sequence reads: CASSQDRGSGYTF. As DNA, the CDR3 is TGTGCCAGCAGCCAGGACAGGGGCTCTGGCTACACCTTC.